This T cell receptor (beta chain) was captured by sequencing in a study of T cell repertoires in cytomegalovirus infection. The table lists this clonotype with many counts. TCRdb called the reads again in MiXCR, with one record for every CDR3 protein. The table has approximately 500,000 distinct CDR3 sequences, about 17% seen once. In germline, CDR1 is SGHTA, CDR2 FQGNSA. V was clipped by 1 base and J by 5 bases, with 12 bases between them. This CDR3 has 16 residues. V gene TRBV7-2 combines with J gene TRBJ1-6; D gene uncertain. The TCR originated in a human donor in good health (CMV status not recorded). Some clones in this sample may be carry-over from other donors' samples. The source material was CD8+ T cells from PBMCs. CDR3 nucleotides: TGTGCCAGCAGCTTAGTTTCCACAGCTAATAATTCACCCCTCCACTTT. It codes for CASSLVSTANNSPLHF.